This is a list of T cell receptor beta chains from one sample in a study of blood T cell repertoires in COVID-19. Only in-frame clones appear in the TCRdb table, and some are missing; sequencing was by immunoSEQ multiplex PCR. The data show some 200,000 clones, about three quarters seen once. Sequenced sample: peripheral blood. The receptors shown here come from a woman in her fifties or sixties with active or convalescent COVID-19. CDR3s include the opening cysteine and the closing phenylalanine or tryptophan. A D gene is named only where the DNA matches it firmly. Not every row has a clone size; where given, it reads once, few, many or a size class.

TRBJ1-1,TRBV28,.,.,CASSPSQASEAFF,TGTGCCAGCAGTCCCAGTCAGGCATCTGAAGCTTTCTTT
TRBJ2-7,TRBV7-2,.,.,CASSPRVGFGGEQYF,TGTGCCAGCAGCCCCCGGGTTGGGTTTGGTGGCGAGCAGTACTTC
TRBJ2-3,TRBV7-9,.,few,CASSFSRGTDTQYF,TGTGCCAGCAGCTTTAGCAGGGGCACAGATACGCAGTATTTT
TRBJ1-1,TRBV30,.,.,CAWGEGSNTEAFF,TGTGCCTGGGGAGAGGGGTCGAACACTGAAGCTTTCTTT
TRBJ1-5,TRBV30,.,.,CAFRGRLNQPQHF,TGTGCCTTCAGGGGACGGCTCAATCAGCCCCAGCATTTT
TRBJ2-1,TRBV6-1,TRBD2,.,CASSDTSGRAAKQFF,TGTGCCAGCAGTGATACTAGCGGGAGGGCCGCGAAGCAGTTCTTC
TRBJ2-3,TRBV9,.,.,CASSVEGMGPTDTQYF,TGTGCCAGCAGCGTAGAGGGTATGGGGCCCACAGATACGCAGTATTTT
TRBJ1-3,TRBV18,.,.,CASSPPGVHSGNTIYF,TGTGCCAGCTCACCACCCGGGGTTCACTCTGGAAACACCATATATTTT
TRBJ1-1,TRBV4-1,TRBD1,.,CASSQDSQGAITEAFF,TGCGCCAGCAGCCAAGATTCGCAGGGGGCGATAACTGAAGCTTTCTTT
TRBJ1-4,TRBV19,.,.,CASSFGTPNEKLFF,TGTGCCAGTAGTTTCGGGACTCCTAATGAAAAACTGTTTTTT
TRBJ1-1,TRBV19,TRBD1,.,CASSIGDRGPALAFF,TGTGCCAGTAGTATAGGCGACAGGGGCCCCGCCTTGGCTTTCTTT
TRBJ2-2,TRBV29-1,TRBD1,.,CSVSQGTNTGELFF,TGCAGCGTATCACAGGGGACGAACACCGGGGAGCTGTTTTTT
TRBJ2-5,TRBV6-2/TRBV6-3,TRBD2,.,CASSYSGLAGEGETQYF,TGTGCCAGCAGTTACTCGGGGCTAGCGGGAGAAGGGGAGACCCAGTACTTC
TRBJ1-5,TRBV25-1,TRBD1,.,CASSATSGGDSNQPQHF,TGTGCCAGCAGTGCTACCTCAGGGGGCGATAGCAATCAGCCCCAGCATTTT
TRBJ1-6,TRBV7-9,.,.,CASRPPPGQGDSPLHF,TGTGCCAGCAGGCCCCCGCCTGGGCAGGGTGATTCACCCCTCCACTTT
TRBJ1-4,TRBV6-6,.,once,CASSALGRNEKLFF,TGTGCCAGCAGTGCTTTGGGGCGGAATGAAAAACTGTTTTTT
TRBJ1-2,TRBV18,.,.,CASSPPLANYGYTF,TGTGCCAGCTCACCACCGTTAGCTAACTATGGCTACACCTTC
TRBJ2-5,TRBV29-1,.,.,CSVEGRGGYQETQYF,TGCAGCGTTGAGGGCAGGGGAGGGTACCAAGAGACCCAGTACTTC
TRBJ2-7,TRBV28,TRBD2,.,CASSLGEGYEQYF,TGTGCCAGCAGTTTAGGGGAGGGGTACGAGCAGTACTTC
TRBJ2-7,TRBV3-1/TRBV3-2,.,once,CASSQVGGYEQYF,TGTGCCAGCAGCCAAGTAGGGGGCTACGAGCAGTACTTC
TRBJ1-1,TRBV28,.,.,CASSPAIGGTEAFF,TGTGCCAGCAGTCCCGCAATCGGGGGCACTGAAGCTTTCTTT
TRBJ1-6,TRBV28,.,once,CASRWGDNSPLHF,TGTGCCAGCAGGTGGGGGGATAATTCACCCCTCCACTTT
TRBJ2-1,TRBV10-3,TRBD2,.,CAIGELAVEQFF,TGTGCCATCGGGGAGCTAGCGGTTGAGCAGTTCTTC
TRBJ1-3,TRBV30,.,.,CAWGPGGGSGNTIYF,TGTGCCTGGGGCCCCGGCGGAGGCTCTGGAAACACCATATATTTT
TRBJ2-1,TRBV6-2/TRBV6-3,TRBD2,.,CASSYSSGYFGANEQFF,TGTGCCAGCAGTTACTCTAGCGGGTATTTCGGGGCCAATGAGCAGTTCTTC
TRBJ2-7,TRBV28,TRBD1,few,CASSPGTGGHYEQYF,TGTGCCAGCAGCCCTGGGACAGGGGGCCACTACGAGCAGTACTTC
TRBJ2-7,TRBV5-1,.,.,CASRDTVTYEQYF,TGCGCCAGCAGGGACACAGTGACCTACGAGCAGTACTTC
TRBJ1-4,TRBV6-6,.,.,CASSSTGGNEKLFF,TGTGCCAGCAGTTCGACAGGTGGAAATGAAAAACTGTTTTTT
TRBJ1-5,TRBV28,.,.,CASRSESPGQPQHF,TGTGCCAGCAGATCGGAGTCGCCTGGTCAGCCCCAGCATTTT
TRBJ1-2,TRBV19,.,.,CASTPLGVDYGYTF,TGTGCCAGTACCCCTCTCGGGGTGGACTATGGCTACACCTTC
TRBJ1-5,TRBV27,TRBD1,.,CASSGQGSQPQHF,TGTGCCAGCAGCGGACAGGGTAGTCAGCCCCAGCATTTT
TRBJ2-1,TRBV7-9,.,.,CASSLAGSYNEQFF,TGTGCCAGCAGTTTGGCAGGTTCCTACAATGAGCAGTTCTTC
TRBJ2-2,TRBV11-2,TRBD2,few,CASSLSGGGRTGELFF,TGTGCCAGCAGCTTGAGCGGGGGGGGACGCACCGGGGAGCTGTTTTTT
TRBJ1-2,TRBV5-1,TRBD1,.,CASTWPQGAKGHGYTF,TGCGCCAGCACCTGGCCCCAGGGGGCGAAGGGCCATGGCTACACCTTC
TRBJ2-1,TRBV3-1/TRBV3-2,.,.,CASEEQAAGEQFF,TGTGCCAGCGAAGAGCAGGCGGCGGGGGAGCAGTTCTTC
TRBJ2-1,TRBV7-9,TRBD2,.,CASSGSGRAFNEQFF,TGTGCCAGCAGCGGAAGCGGGAGGGCCTTCAATGAGCAGTTCTTC
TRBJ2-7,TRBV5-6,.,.,CASTPHGIPSYEQYF,TGTGCCAGCACCCCCCACGGGATCCCCTCCTACGAGCAGTACTTC
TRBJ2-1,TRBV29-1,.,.,CSGNGGTRYNEQFF,TGCAGCGGGAATGGGGGGACTCGCTACAATGAGCAGTTCTTC
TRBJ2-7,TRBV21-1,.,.,CASSKAVVGGNEQYF,TGTGCCAGCAGCAAAGCGGTGGTAGGGGGAAACGAGCAGTACTTC
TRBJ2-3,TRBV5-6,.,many,CASSHRPSGTDTQYF,TGTGCCAGCAGCCACAGGCCCAGCGGCACAGATACGCAGTATTTT
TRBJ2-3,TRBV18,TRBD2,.,CASSPQTSGSTDTQYF,TGTGCCAGCTCACCTCAGACTAGCGGTAGCACAGATACGCAGTATTTT
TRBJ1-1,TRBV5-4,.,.,CASSWGLDTEAFF,TGTGCCAGCAGCTGGGGGCTGGACACTGAAGCTTTCTTT
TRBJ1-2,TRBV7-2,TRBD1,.,CASSLAGQALGGYTF,TGTGCCAGCAGCTTAGCCGGACAGGCATTGGGCGGCTACACCTTC
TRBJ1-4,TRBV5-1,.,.,CASSLDSGYEKLFF,TGCGCCAGCAGCTTGGACAGTGGATATGAAAAACTGTTTTTT
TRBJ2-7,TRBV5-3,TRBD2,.,CAEGLAVPLEQYF,TGTGCCGAAGGCCTAGCGGTCCCCCTCGAGCAGTACTTC
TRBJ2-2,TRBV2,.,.,CASSARADTGELFF,TGTGCCAGCAGTGCCAGGGCGGACACCGGGGAGCTGTTTTTT
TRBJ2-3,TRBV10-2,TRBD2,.,CASTRAGYTDTQYF,TGCGCCAGCACCCGAGCGGGGTACACAGATACGCAGTATTTT
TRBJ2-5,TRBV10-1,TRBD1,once,CASSALRDRGPETQYF,TGCGCCAGCAGTGCCCTCCGGGACAGGGGGCCGGAGACCCAGTACTTC
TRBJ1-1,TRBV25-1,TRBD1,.,CASSEFGTANTEAFF,TGTGCCAGCAGTGAATTCGGGACAGCGAACACTGAAGCTTTCTTT
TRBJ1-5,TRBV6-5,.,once,CASSYQGPGGPQHF,TGTGCCAGCAGTTACCAGGGCCCCGGGGGGCCCCAGCATTTT
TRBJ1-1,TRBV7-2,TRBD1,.,CASSLQGTTEAFF,TGTGCCAGCAGCCTACAGGGGACCACTGAAGCTTTCTTT
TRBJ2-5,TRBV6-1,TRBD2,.,CASSAQGGGAEETQYF,TGTGCCAGCAGTGCTCAGGGCGGGGGGGCAGAGGAGACCCAGTACTTC
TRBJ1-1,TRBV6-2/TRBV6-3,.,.,CASSFRGNTEAFF,TGTGCCAGCAGTTTTCGGGGAAACACTGAAGCTTTCTTT
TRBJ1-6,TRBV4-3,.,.,CASSQDTGGADSPLHF,TGCGCCAGCAGCCAAGATACCGGGGGTGCGGATTCACCCCTCCACTTT
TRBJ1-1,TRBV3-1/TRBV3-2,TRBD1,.,CASSRRTGAINTEAFF,TGTGCCAGCAGCAGGCGGACAGGAGCCATTAACACTGAAGCTTTCTTT
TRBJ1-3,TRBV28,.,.,CASSLGGELRNTIYF,TGTGCCAGCAGTTTAGGGGGGGAATTGAGAAACACCATATATTTT
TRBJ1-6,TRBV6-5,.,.,CASSYSQGRNSPLHF,TGTGCCAGCAGTTACTCGCAGGGGCGTAATTCACCCCTCCACTTT
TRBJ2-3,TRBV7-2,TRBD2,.,CASSRSSSGGAGQYF,TGTGCCAGCAGCCGCTCATCTAGCGGGGGGGCAGGGCAGTATTTT
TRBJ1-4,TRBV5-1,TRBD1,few,CASSLVPGQGGEKLFF,TGCGCCAGCAGCTTGGTGCCGGGACAGGGTGGTGAAAAACTGTTTTTT
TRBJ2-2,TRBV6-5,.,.,CASRPPGRDTGELFF,TGTGCCAGCAGACCCCCGGGAAGAGACACCGGGGAGCTGTTTTTT